This TCR beta chain was retrieved from a study of CD8+ T cells in alopecia areata. General observations from the study: It was less clear whether patients shared TCRs than it was in mice, possibly because of HLA. Expanded CD8+ clones among the top 100, and scalp clonality, were significantly decreased by tofacitinib.

As to this clone: What it recognizes is unknown.

Noted treatment: oral pan-JAK inhibitor, 5-10 mg twice daily. Peripheral blood and lesional scalp punch biopsies came from alopecia areata patients. Extracted RNA was reverse transcribed, and the resulting cDNA served as sequencing template. Generated by immunoSEQ multiplex PCR, the TCRdb table keeps only in-frame clones and is missing some. The table includes about 180,000 clones, approximately 59% detected once. The sequence was collected from a human donor with alopecia areata. Sequencing used CD4+ T cells sorted from blood, obtained between weeks 55 and 65, from a patient treated with tofacitinib.

CDR3 residues: CASSHQRRPQHF. As DNA, the CDR3 is TGCGCCAGCAGCCATCAAAGGCGGCCCCAGCATTTT. The chain recombines TRBV4-1 with TRBJ1-5; D gene unclear. Germline V gives CDR1 MGHRA, CDR2 YSYEKL. The CDR3 covers 12 residues. V was clipped by 3 bases and J by 9 bases, with 9 bases between them.